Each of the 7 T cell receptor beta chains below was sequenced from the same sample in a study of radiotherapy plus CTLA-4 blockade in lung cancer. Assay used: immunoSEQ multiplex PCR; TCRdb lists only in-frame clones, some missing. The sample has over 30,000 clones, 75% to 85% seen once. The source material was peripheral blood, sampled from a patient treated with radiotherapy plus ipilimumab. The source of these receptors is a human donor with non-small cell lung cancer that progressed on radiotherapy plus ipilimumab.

The CDR3 DNA reads as TGCGCCAGCAGTTTTTACCCGGGACAGGGGATCGCCGGGGAGCTGTTTTTT. It encodes CASSFYPGQGIAGELFF. The rearrangement links TRBV5-1 to TRBJ2-2; TRBD1 aligns across 10 bases. CDR1 and CDR2 from the germline V gene are SGHRS and YFSETQ. The CDR3 is made up of 17 amino acids. V was pared by 5 bases and J by 6 bases, with 13 bases of the junction left unmatched.

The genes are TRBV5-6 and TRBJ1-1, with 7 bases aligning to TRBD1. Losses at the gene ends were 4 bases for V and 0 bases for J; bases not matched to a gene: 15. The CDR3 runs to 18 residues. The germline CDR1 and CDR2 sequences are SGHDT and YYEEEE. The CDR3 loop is CASSGGLGTEFMNTEAFF. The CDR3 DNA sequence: TGTGCCAGCAGCGGGGGTCTGGGGACAGAGTTTATGAACACTGAAGCTTTCTTT.

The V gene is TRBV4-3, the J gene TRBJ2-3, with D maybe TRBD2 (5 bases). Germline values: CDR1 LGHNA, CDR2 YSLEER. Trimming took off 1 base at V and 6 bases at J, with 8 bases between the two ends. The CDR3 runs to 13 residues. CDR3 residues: CASSQAGGDTQYF. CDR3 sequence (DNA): TGCGCCAGCAGCCAAGCGGGCGGGGATACGCAGTATTTT.

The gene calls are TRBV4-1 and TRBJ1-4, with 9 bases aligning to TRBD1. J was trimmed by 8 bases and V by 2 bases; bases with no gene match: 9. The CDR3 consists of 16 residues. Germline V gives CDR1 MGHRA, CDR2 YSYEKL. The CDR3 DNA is TGCGCCAGCAGCCAATGGGACAGGGTCTCACAAGAAAAACTGTTTTTT. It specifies CASSQWDRVSQEKLFF.

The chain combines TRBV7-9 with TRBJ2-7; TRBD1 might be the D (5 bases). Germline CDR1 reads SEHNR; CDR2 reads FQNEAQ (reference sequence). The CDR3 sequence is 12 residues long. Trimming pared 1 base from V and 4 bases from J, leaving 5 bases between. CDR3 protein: CASSLGQYEQYF. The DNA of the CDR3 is TGTGCCAGCAGCTTAGGACAGTACGAGCAGTACTTC.

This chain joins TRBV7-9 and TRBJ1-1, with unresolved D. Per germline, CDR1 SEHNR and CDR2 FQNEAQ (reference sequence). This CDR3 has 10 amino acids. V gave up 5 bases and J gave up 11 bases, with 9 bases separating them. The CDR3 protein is CASSTLEAFF. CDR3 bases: TGTGCCAGCAGCACCCTCGAGGCTTTCTTT.

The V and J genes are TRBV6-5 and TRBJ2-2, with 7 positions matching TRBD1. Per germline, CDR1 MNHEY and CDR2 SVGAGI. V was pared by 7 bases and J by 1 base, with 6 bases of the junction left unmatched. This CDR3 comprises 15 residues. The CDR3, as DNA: TGTGCCAGCAAATACCCAGGGGGGAACACCGGGGAGCTGTTTTTT. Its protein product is CASKYPGGNTGELFF.